The sequence of this T cell receptor beta chain was determined in a study of blood T cells in healthy people across ages. Trimming took off 5 bases at V and 7 bases at J, with 12 bases between the two ends. Germline CDR1 is SEHNR and CDR2 is FQNEAQ (reference sequence). This CDR3 has 12 residues. Each donor gave roughly 9.2 milliliters of peripheral blood. The authors isolated at least 6.5 million PBMCs per sample. A sample-barcoded 5' primer and a J-beta primer mix were used in a second PCR of roughly 7 to 11 cycles. In TCRdb, the 5' RACE reads were re-called with MiXCR into one record per CDR3 protein. The sample yields roughly 1.5 million distinct CDR3 sequences, less than 45% seen once.

This rearrangement joins TRBV7-9 to TRBJ2-7; a weak D match, TRBD2 (6 bases). The source is a woman aged 18-35 years in good health. Sequencing input: blood. DNA of the CDR3: TGTGCCAGCAGCGGACGGGGGAGGGAGCAGTACTTC. Protein product: CASSGRGREQYF.